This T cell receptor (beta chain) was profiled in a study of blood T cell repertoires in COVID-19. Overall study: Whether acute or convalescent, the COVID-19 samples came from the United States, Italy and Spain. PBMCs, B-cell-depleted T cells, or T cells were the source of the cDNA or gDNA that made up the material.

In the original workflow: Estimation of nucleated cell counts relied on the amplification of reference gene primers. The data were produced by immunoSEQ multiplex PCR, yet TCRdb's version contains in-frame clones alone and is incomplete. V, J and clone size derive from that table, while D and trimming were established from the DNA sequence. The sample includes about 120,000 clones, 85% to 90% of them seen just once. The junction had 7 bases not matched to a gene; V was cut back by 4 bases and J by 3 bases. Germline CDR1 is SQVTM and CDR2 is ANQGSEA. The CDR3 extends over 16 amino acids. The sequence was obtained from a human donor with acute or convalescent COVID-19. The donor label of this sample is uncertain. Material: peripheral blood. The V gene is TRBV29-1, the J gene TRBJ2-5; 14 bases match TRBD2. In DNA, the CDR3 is TGCAGCGTTGCTAGACTAGCGGGAGGGGGGAAAGAGACCCAGTACTTC. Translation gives CSVARLAGGGKETQYF.